This T cell receptor (beta chain) is from a study of blood T cell repertoires in COVID-19. In the study overall: Researchers got acute and convalescent COVID-19 samples from the United States, Italy and Spain.

CDR1 is LNHDA and CDR2 is SQIVND in the germline V gene (reference sequence). V lost 5 bases and J lost 8, with 12 bases in between. There are 12 residues in the CDR3. Residents of 24 US areas, aged roughly 18 to 89 years, made up the participants. Categorization into cohorts depended on clinical history that participants reported. Sequencing was performed with immunoSEQ multiplex PCR; in TCRdb, only in-frame clones are kept and a portion is missing. The sample shows 300,000 to 350,000 clones, roughly 90% of them seen only once. Sequenced input: PBMCs or T cells enriched from blood (not recorded which). The V and J genes are TRBV19 and TRBJ1-1; D is undetermined. The origin of this receptor is a woman in her thirties who had been exposed to COVID-19. This CDR3 is CASSPLGGEAFF. The CDR3 region has the DNA TGTGCCAGTAGTCCCTTGGGAGGGGAAGCTTTCTTT.